This is a list of T cell receptor beta chains from one sample in a study of blood T cell repertoires in COVID-19. Sequencing used immunoSEQ multiplex PCR; TCRdb keeps in-frame clones, though not all of them. Among about 200,000 clones listed, roughly nine tenths were seen once. Sequencing was done on a sample of PBMCs or T cells enriched from blood (not recorded which). The receptors derive from a woman aged 18-29 years who had recovered from COVID-19. CDR3s include the opening cysteine and the closing phenylalanine or tryptophan. Fields, in order: V gene, J gene, clone size, D gene, CDR3 protein, CDR3 DNA. A D gene is named only where the DNA matches it firmly. A clone size is listed for some rows: how often the clone was seen (once, few, many), or a class if it is expanded.

v_call: TRBV5-4; j_call: TRBJ1-6; clone_size: NA; d_call: TRBD1; cdr3_aa: CASKKKGQGSISSPLHF; cdr3_nt: TGTGCCAGCAAGAAAAAGGGACAGGGATCCATTAGTTCACCCCTCCACTTT
v_call: TRBV7-8; j_call: TRBJ1-6; clone_size: NA; d_call: NA; cdr3_aa: CASSFSGFSARSYNSPLHF; cdr3_nt: TGTGCGAGCAGCTTTTCGGGATTCTCAGCCCGCTCCTATAATTCACCCCTCCACTTT
v_call: TRBV18; j_call: TRBJ2-7; clone_size: NA; d_call: TRBD2; cdr3_aa: CASSPGAGGEQYF; cdr3_nt: TGTGCCAGCTCACCAGGGGCGGGAGGCGAGCAGTACTTC
v_call: TRBV27; j_call: TRBJ1-1; clone_size: once; d_call: NA; cdr3_aa: CASSSHREIVEAFF; cdr3_nt: TGTGCCAGCAGTTCCCACAGGGAAATCGTTGAAGCTTTCTTT
v_call: TRBV5-1; j_call: TRBJ2-1; clone_size: NA; d_call: NA; cdr3_aa: CASSLLPDNEQFF; cdr3_nt: TGCGCCAGCAGCTTGCTTCCCGACAATGAGCAGTTCTTC
v_call: TRBV27; j_call: TRBJ2-5; clone_size: NA; d_call: TRBD1; cdr3_aa: CASSLDGQGRGETQYF; cdr3_nt: TGTGCCAGCAGTTTAGACGGACAGGGGAGAGGAGAGACCCAGTACTTC
v_call: TRBV4-1; j_call: TRBJ2-6; clone_size: NA; d_call: NA; cdr3_aa: CASSQDFRGGGSGANVLTF; cdr3_nt: TGCGCCAGCAGCCAAGATTTTAGGGGAGGAGGCTCTGGGGCCAACGTCCTGACTTTC
v_call: TRBV12-3/TRBV12-4; j_call: TRBJ1-2; clone_size: NA; d_call: NA; cdr3_aa: CASSLGRDGYTF; cdr3_nt: TGTGCCAGCAGTTTGGGCAGGGATGGCTACACCTTC
v_call: TRBV5-1; j_call: TRBJ1-3; clone_size: once; d_call: NA; cdr3_aa: CASSLGQSLDGNTIYF; cdr3_nt: TGCGCCAGCAGCTTGGGACAGAGCTTGGATGGAAACACCATATATTTT
v_call: TRBV27; j_call: TRBJ2-2; clone_size: NA; d_call: NA; cdr3_aa: CASSLLGVTGYTGELFF; cdr3_nt: TGTGCCAGCAGTTTGCTTGGGGTGACAGGCTACACCGGGGAGCTGTTTTTT
v_call: TRBV2; j_call: TRBJ1-2; clone_size: NA; d_call: TRBD1; cdr3_aa: CARERDRGYGYTF; cdr3_nt: TGTGCCAGGGAACGGGACAGGGGATATGGCTACACCTTC
v_call: TRBV6-5; j_call: TRBJ1-1; clone_size: NA; d_call: TRBD1; cdr3_aa: CASSYSQGARNTEAFF; cdr3_nt: TGTGCCAGCAGTTACTCTCAGGGGGCGCGGAACACTGAAGCTTTCTTT
v_call: TRBV6-5; j_call: TRBJ1-5; clone_size: NA; d_call: NA; cdr3_aa: CASSSQGNQPQHF; cdr3_nt: TGTGCCAGCAGTAGCCAGGGAAATCAGCCCCAGCATTTT
v_call: TRBV7-9; j_call: TRBJ2-5; clone_size: NA; d_call: TRBD1; cdr3_aa: CASSLGQGVETQYF; cdr3_nt: TGTGCCAGCAGCTTAGGACAGGGTGTGGAGACCCAGTACTTC
v_call: TRBV28; j_call: TRBJ1-5; clone_size: NA; d_call: NA; cdr3_aa: CASSRGGGNQPQHF; cdr3_nt: TGTGCCAGCAGCCGGGGAGGGGGCAATCAGCCCCAGCATTTT
v_call: TRBV9; j_call: TRBJ2-3; clone_size: NA; d_call: NA; cdr3_aa: CASSVAELRPDTQYF; cdr3_nt: TGTGCCAGCAGCGTAGCTGAGTTGCGGCCAGATACGCAGTATTTT
v_call: TRBV29-1; j_call: TRBJ2-3; clone_size: NA; d_call: NA; cdr3_aa: CSVERGGFSADTQYF; cdr3_nt: TGCAGCGTTGAGAGAGGGGGATTCTCGGCAGATACGCAGTATTTT
v_call: TRBV7-2; j_call: TRBJ1-6; clone_size: NA; d_call: NA; cdr3_aa: CASSLASRGYLLRSPLHF; cdr3_nt: TGTGCCAGCAGCTTAGCGTCAAGGGGGTATCTTCTCCGTTCACCCCTCCACTTT
v_call: TRBV9; j_call: TRBJ2-1; clone_size: NA; d_call: TRBD2; cdr3_aa: CASSVALRGDYNEQFF; cdr3_nt: TGTGCCAGCAGCGTAGCCCTCCGGGGGGACTACAATGAGCAGTTCTTC
v_call: TRBV5-4; j_call: TRBJ1-6; clone_size: NA; d_call: TRBD1; cdr3_aa: CASSLSSGQGAFPLHF; cdr3_nt: TGTGCCAGCAGCTTAAGTAGCGGACAGGGGGCTTTTCCCCTCCACTTT
v_call: TRBV18; j_call: TRBJ1-2; clone_size: NA; d_call: TRBD1; cdr3_aa: CASSNGQGDYGYTF; cdr3_nt: TGTGCCAGCTCAAACGGACAGGGGGACTATGGCTACACCTTC
v_call: TRBV2; j_call: TRBJ2-5; clone_size: NA; d_call: NA; cdr3_aa: CASTRRRGLSETQYF; cdr3_nt: TGTGCCAGCACCCGCCGTAGGGGTTTGAGTGAGACCCAGTACTTC
v_call: TRBV28; j_call: TRBJ2-1; clone_size: NA; d_call: TRBD1; cdr3_aa: CASTVQGGRSYNEQFF; cdr3_nt: TGTGCCAGCACCGTACAGGGGGGAAGGTCCTACAATGAGCAGTTCTTC
v_call: TRBV7-6; j_call: TRBJ2-5; clone_size: NA; d_call: NA; cdr3_aa: CASSSGYQTQYF; cdr3_nt: TGTGCCAGCAGCTCCGGGTATCAGACCCAGTACTTC
v_call: TRBV4-2; j_call: TRBJ2-7; clone_size: once; d_call: NA; cdr3_aa: CASSQDRRGSSYEQYF; cdr3_nt: TGTGCCAGCAGCCAAGATCGACGGGGAAGCTCCTACGAGCAGTACTTC
v_call: TRBV28; j_call: TRBJ2-7; clone_size: NA; d_call: TRBD1; cdr3_aa: CASSTPTGSSYEQYF; cdr3_nt: TGTGCCAGCAGTACCCCGACAGGGAGCTCCTACGAGCAGTACTTC
v_call: TRBV2; j_call: TRBJ1-6; clone_size: NA; d_call: NA; cdr3_aa: CASSQGDSSYNSPLHF; cdr3_nt: TGTGCCAGCAGTCAGGGCGATAGCTCCTATAATTCACCCCTCCACTTT
v_call: TRBV11-2; j_call: TRBJ2-1; clone_size: NA; d_call: NA; cdr3_aa: CASSLTGTYNEQFF; cdr3_nt: TGTGCCAGCAGCTTAACAGGGACCTACAATGAGCAGTTCTTC
v_call: TRBV2; j_call: TRBJ2-7; clone_size: NA; d_call: NA; cdr3_aa: CASSLNTGWGYEQYF; cdr3_nt: TGTGCCAGCAGCCTAAACACAGGGTGGGGCTACGAGCAGTACTTC
v_call: TRBV30; j_call: TRBJ1-1; clone_size: NA; d_call: NA; cdr3_aa: CAWSTQMNTEAFF; cdr3_nt: TGTGCCTGGAGTACTCAAATGAACACTGAAGCTTTCTTT
v_call: TRBV5-1; j_call: TRBJ1-1; clone_size: NA; d_call: NA; cdr3_aa: CASSFPPGENTEAFF; cdr3_nt: TGCGCCAGCAGCTTCCCCCCCGGGGAAAACACTGAAGCTTTCTTT
v_call: TRBV6-5; j_call: TRBJ2-3; clone_size: NA; d_call: NA; cdr3_aa: CASTDSSTDTQYF; cdr3_nt: TGTGCCAGCACAGACTCGTCCACAGATACGCAGTATTTT
v_call: TRBV19; j_call: TRBJ1-2; clone_size: NA; d_call: NA; cdr3_aa: CASSARGPTTNYGYTF; cdr3_nt: TGTGCCAGTAGTGCGCGGGGACCCACCACTAACTATGGCTACACCTTC
v_call: TRBV25-1; j_call: TRBJ2-3; clone_size: NA; d_call: NA; cdr3_aa: CASSELGQPSFTDTQYF; cdr3_nt: TGTGCCAGCAGTGAATTAGGACAGCCTAGCTTCACAGATACGCAGTATTTT
v_call: TRBV19; j_call: TRBJ2-7; clone_size: NA; d_call: TRBD2; cdr3_aa: CASSSWGGSYEQYF; cdr3_nt: TGTGCCAGTAGTTCTTGGGGGGGGAGCTACGAGCAGTACTTC
v_call: TRBV27; j_call: TRBJ1-1; clone_size: NA; d_call: TRBD1; cdr3_aa: CASSFRKMTGDIAFF; cdr3_nt: TGTGCCAGCAGTTTCCGCAAAATGACAGGGGACATAGCTTTCTTT
v_call: TRBV5-5; j_call: TRBJ2-5; clone_size: NA; d_call: NA; cdr3_aa: CASSLAGGRKETQYF; cdr3_nt: TGTGCCAGCAGCTTGGCCGGGGGGCGAAAAGAGACCCAGTACTTC
v_call: TRBV6-5; j_call: TRBJ2-2; clone_size: once; d_call: TRBD1; cdr3_aa: CATTGDTGELFF; cdr3_nt: TGTGCCACCACAGGGGATACCGGGGAGCTGTTTTTT
v_call: TRBV19; j_call: TRBJ1-3; clone_size: once; d_call: NA; cdr3_aa: CASSIPPDGKRRNTIYF; cdr3_nt: TGTGCCAGTAGTATCCCGCCAGACGGGAAGAGAAGAAACACCATATATTTT
v_call: TRBV7-7; j_call: TRBJ1-2; clone_size: NA; d_call: TRBD1; cdr3_aa: CASAPQTGTGVRHGYTF; cdr3_nt: TGTGCCAGCGCCCCCCAAACCGGGACAGGGGTGCGGCATGGCTACACCTTC
v_call: TRBV6-5; j_call: TRBJ1-6; clone_size: NA; d_call: NA; cdr3_aa: CASSSRKDRPNSPLHF; cdr3_nt: TGTGCCAGCAGTTCGAGAAAAGACAGGCCTAATTCACCCCTCCACTTT
v_call: TRBV19; j_call: TRBJ1-2; clone_size: NA; d_call: NA; cdr3_aa: CASSIYPPGGRGAYGYTF; cdr3_nt: TGTGCCAGTAGTATATATCCCCCCGGGGGACGCGGGGCGTATGGCTACACCTTC
v_call: TRBV5-5; j_call: TRBJ1-5; clone_size: NA; d_call: NA; cdr3_aa: CASSLTGIRSNQPQHF; cdr3_nt: TGTGCCAGCAGCTTGACGGGGATCCGGAGCAATCAGCCCCAGCATTTT
v_call: TRBV4-2; j_call: TRBJ2-7; clone_size: NA; d_call: NA; cdr3_aa: CASSQDPAVREYEQYF; cdr3_nt: TGTGCCAGCAGCCAAGATCCGGCGGTTAGGGAGTACGAGCAGTACTTC
v_call: TRBV21-1; j_call: TRBJ1-5; clone_size: once; d_call: NA; cdr3_aa: CASSKGGTGGAKSNQPQHF; cdr3_nt: TGTGCCAGCAGCAAAGGTGGGACAGGGGGCGCGAAAAGCAATCAGCCCCAGCATTTT
v_call: TRBV5-5; j_call: TRBJ2-7; clone_size: NA; d_call: TRBD1; cdr3_aa: CASTIGPGTGGYEQYF; cdr3_nt: TGTGCCAGCACCATAGGACCTGGGACAGGGGGCTACGAGCAGTACTTC
v_call: TRBV7-9; j_call: TRBJ1-1; clone_size: NA; d_call: NA; cdr3_aa: CASSLAGERDEAFF; cdr3_nt: TGTGCCAGCAGCTTAGCTGGAGAGAGAGATGAAGCTTTCTTT
v_call: TRBV23-1; j_call: TRBJ2-7; clone_size: NA; d_call: TRBD2; cdr3_aa: CASSQSSGGQHYEQYF; cdr3_nt: TGCGCCAGCAGTCAATCCAGCGGGGGGCAGCATTACGAGCAGTACTTC
v_call: TRBV3-1/TRBV3-2; j_call: TRBJ2-3; clone_size: NA; d_call: NA; cdr3_aa: CASSQWGADTQYF; cdr3_nt: TGTGCCAGCAGCCAGTGGGGAGCAGATACGCAGTATTTT
v_call: TRBV5-4; j_call: TRBJ2-5; clone_size: NA; d_call: NA; cdr3_aa: CASSFWTQLGETQYF; cdr3_nt: TGTGCCAGCAGCTTTTGGACTCAATTAGGGGAGACCCAGTACTTC
v_call: TRBV9; j_call: TRBJ1-2; clone_size: NA; d_call: NA; cdr3_aa: CASSVGEGSYGYTF; cdr3_nt: TGTGCCAGCAGCGTCGGGGAGGGAAGCTATGGCTACACCTTC
v_call: TRBV10-3; j_call: TRBJ1-1; clone_size: NA; d_call: NA; cdr3_aa: CAIGRGGEAFF; cdr3_nt: TGTGCCATCGGAAGGGGGGGTGAAGCTTTCTTT
v_call: TRBV2; j_call: TRBJ2-7; clone_size: NA; d_call: TRBD1; cdr3_aa: CASREGGTEVYEQYF; cdr3_nt: TGTGCCAGCAGGGAAGGGGGCACAGAAGTTTACGAGCAGTACTTC